The next 28 T cell receptor beta chains were all read from a single sample in a study of cytomegalovirus exposure and HLA in healthy donors (dated by TCRdb to between 2016 and 2019). Library preparation was by the immunoSEQ multiplex PCR assay. The multiplex PCR relied on a mix of 60 forward primers for TCR Vbeta segments and 13 reverse primers for TCR Jbeta segments. TCRdb re-hosts the immuneACCESS table, in-frame sequences only. Its copies lack some clones; in the studies checked, an unresolved V gene accounts for under half of them, and the cause for the rest is not known. The sample data list about 170,000 clones, and approximately 80% of these were observed just once. In total, the top ten clones hold about 0.8% of the sample. Sequences were obtained from PBMCs. The receptors were gathered from a woman aged 18-35 years in good health and CMV-seronegative.

The chain combines TRBV5-6 with TRBJ2-7; 7 nucleotides line up with TRBD2. The germline V gene encodes CDR1 SGHDT and CDR2 YYEEEE. Trimming at V came to 0 bases and at J to 7 bases, leaving 4 bases not matched to a gene. The CDR3 is made up of 13 amino acids. CDR3 protein: CASSLGEGKEQYF. In DNA, the CDR3 is TGTGCCAGCAGCTTGGGGGAGGGTAAAGAGCAGTACTTC.

V usage is TRBV15 and J usage is TRBJ2-5, with TRBD2 matching over 12 bases. Germline V gene lookup returns CDR1 LNHNV and CDR2 YYDKDF (reference sequence). The CDR3 runs to 17 residues. Trimming removed 1 base from V and 4 bases from J; junction bases left unmatched: 7. CDR3 DNA: TGTGCCACCAGCAGAGGGCTAGCGGGAGGGATGGGAGAGACCCAGTACTTC. Protein sequence: CATSRGLAGGMGETQYF.

The gene calls are TRBV9 and TRBJ2-7; D is unclear. The CDR3 contains 14 residues. Trimming stripped 3 bases from V and 1 base from J, with 11 bases between. Germline-derived CDR1 and CDR2 are SGDLS and YYNGEE. Written as DNA, the CDR3 is TGTGCCAGCAGCGGAAGACGCGGTTCCTACGAGCAGTACTTC. Its protein product is CASSGRRGSYEQYF.

The chain is built from TRBV10-2 and TRBJ2-7; D gene uncertain. With 7 bases removed from V and 3 bases from J, the gap between germline ends came to 13 bases. Germline V CDR1 and CDR2: WSHSY, SAAADI. The CDR3 is made up of 13 amino acids. Here the CDR3 reads CASTPGYIYEQYF. The CDR3 DNA reads TGCGCCAGCACCCCCGGTTATATCTACGAGCAGTACTTC.

V and J are TRBV19 and TRBJ2-2; the match to TRBD2 covers 11 bases. Unmatched junction bases numbered 10, after V lost 3 bases and J lost 7 bases. Germline V gene data show CDR1 as LNHDA and CDR2 as SQIVND (reference sequence). CDR3 length: 17 residues. CDR3 region: CASSISRLAGLVGELFF. The CDR3 nucleotides are TGTGCCAGTAGTATTTCGAGACTAGCGGGACTTGTCGGGGAGCTGTTTTTT.

The chain combines TRBV15 with TRBJ1-2, with D maybe TRBD1 (5 bases). Germline lookup yields CDR1 LNHNV and CDR2 YYDKDF (reference sequence). V shed 0 bases and J shed 7 bases, with 9 bases lying between them. CDR3 length: 13 residues. Here the CDR3 DNA reads TGTGCCACCAGCAGAGATCTGGGGGGTGGCTACACCTTC. Amino acid sequence: CATSRDLGGGYTF.

This clone was seen only once. V and J are TRBV19 and TRBJ2-7, with D perhaps matching TRBD1 (7 bases). Trimming pared 4 bases from V and 3 bases from J, leaving 13 bases between. This CDR3 is 14 amino acids long. Germline values: CDR1 LNHDA, CDR2 SQIVND (reference sequence). The CDR3: CASSTRRGLYEQYF. For the CDR3, the DNA is TGTGCCAGTAGTACTCGGAGGGGGCTCTACGAGCAGTACTTC. Supplemented by reference TRBV19 and TRBJ2-7, the full variable domain reads DGGITQSPKYLFRKEGQNVTLSCEQNLNHDAMYWYRQDPGQGLRLIYYSQIVNDFQKGDIAEGYSVSREKKESFPLTVTSAQKNPTAFYLCASSTRRGLYEQYFGPGTRLTVT.

V is TRBV28 and J is TRBJ2-7; TRBD2 aligns across 7 bases. CDR3 length: 17 residues. V lost 2 bases, J lost 0 bases, and 10 bases stayed unmatched. Germline V lookup: CDR1 MDHEN, CDR2 SYDVKM. As DNA, the CDR3 is TGTGCCAGCAGTTTAATTGGGGTAGCGGGTGACTCCTACGAGCAGTACTTC. Protein: CASSLIGVAGDSYEQYF. Together with reference TRBV28 and TRBJ2-7, the CDR3 gives the full variable domain: DVKVTQSSRYLVKRTGEKVFLECVQDMDHENMFWYRQDPGLGLRLIYFSYDVKMKEKGDIPEGYSVSREKKERFSLILESASTNQTSMYLCASSLIGVAGDSYEQYFGPGTRLTVT.

For the CDR3, the DNA is TGTGCCACATCCCGCTTGGGACAGGGATTTCTCGAGCAGTACTTC. Its protein is CATSRLGQGFLEQYF. The V gene is TRBV7-9, the J gene TRBJ2-7, with TRBD1 identical over 9 bases. The J segment lost 6 bases and the V segment lost 10 bases, leaving 16 bases of the junction unmatched. Germline V gene sequence: CDR1 SEHNR, CDR2 FQNEAQ (reference sequence). The CDR3 is made up of 15 amino acids.

This rearrangement joins TRBV19 to TRBJ2-2, with D tentatively TRBD2 (6 bases). The V gene lost 6 bases and the J gene lost 0 bases, with 17 bases spanning the gap. Germline lookup yields CDR1 LNHDA and CDR2 SQIVND (reference sequence). There are 17 residues in the CDR3. The CDR3 DNA is TGTGCCAGTAGGGGGAACCCAGCGGGCCCGAACACCGGGGAGCTGTTTTTT. Its protein product is CASRGNPAGPNTGELFF.

The chain joins TRBV10-1 to TRBJ2-1, with TRBD2 matching over 12 bases. Losses at the gene ends were 2 bases for V and 7 bases for J; bases not matched to a gene: 9. Germline V CDR1 and CDR2: WNHNN, SYGVQD (reference sequence). The CDR3 runs to 17 residues. CDR3 protein: CASSERSSGRAWNEQFF. The CDR3 bases are TGCGCCAGCAGTGAGAGGTCTAGCGGGAGGGCCTGGAATGAGCAGTTCTTC.

The chain is built from TRBV7-2 and TRBJ2-1; D is perhaps TRBD2 (6 bases). V lost 5 bases, J lost 7 bases, and 18 bases lay in between. The CDR3 covers 15 residues. Germline loops: CDR1 SGHTA, CDR2 FQGNSA. CDR3 bases: TGTGCCAGCAGCCTTAGCGGAGGAGGTATGAATGAGCAGTTCTTC. Encoded protein: CASSLSGGGMNEQFF.

J is TRBJ2-3 and V is TRBV6-5; no clear D gene. Germline assignment: CDR1 MNHEY and CDR2 SVGAGI. The CDR3 length is 13 residues. V was trimmed by 6 bases and J by 2 bases, leaving 9 bases between them. The CDR3 here is CASRSRSTDTQYF. The CDR3 bases are TGTGCCAGCAGGTCCCGGTCCACAGATACGCAGTATTTT.

This chain uses TRBV11-3 with TRBJ2-1; 9 nucleotides match TRBD2. CDR1 SGHNT and CDR2 YENEEA come from the germline V gene. Trimming took 3 bases from V and 13 from J; bases not matched to a gene: 10. The CDR3 length is 14 residues. The CDR3 coding sequence is TGTGCCAGCAGCTTCACTGATGCGGGAGGGCCCCAGTTCTTC. Translation gives CASSFTDAGGPQFF.

In its sample, this clone was seen once. V usage is TRBV28 and J usage is TRBJ2-2, with D possibly being TRBD1 (6 bases). Per the germline V gene, CDR1 is MDHEN and CDR2 is SYDVKM. V was trimmed by 7 bases and J by 3 bases, leaving 12 bases between them. This CDR3 contains 14 residues. The CDR3 spells CASTPGDDTGELFF. CDR3 bases: TGTGCCAGCACGCCAGGGGACGACACCGGGGAGCTGTTTTTT.

This chain joins TRBV28 and TRBJ2-5; 7 bases are a match to TRBD1. V dropped 5 bases and J dropped 5; count of bases not matched to a gene: 5. The germline V gene has CDR1 MDHEN and CDR2 SYDVKM. The CDR3 is 13 residues long. DNA for the CDR3: TGTGCCAGCAGTCTAGGACAGGACGAGACCCAGTACTTC. It encodes CASSLGQDETQYF.

The V and J genes are TRBV6-5 and TRBJ2-1, with TRBD2 matching over 8 bases. The V gene's germline CDR1 is MNHEY and CDR2 SVGAGI. Trimming took 2 bases from V and 6 from J; bases not matched to a gene: 9. This CDR3 has 16 amino acids. CDR3 amino acids: CASSYVGKGTSNEQFF. The CDR3 nucleotides are TGTGCCAGCAGTTACGTGGGTAAGGGGACTAGCAATGAGCAGTTCTTC.

V and J are TRBV9 and TRBJ2-6; 8 bases are a match to TRBD1. Unmatched junction bases numbered 2, after V lost 3 bases and J lost 0 bases. The germline CDR1 and CDR2 sequences are SGDLS and YYNGEE. The CDR3 runs to 16 residues. The CDR3 DNA follows: TGTGCCAGCAGCGCGGACAGGGCCTCTGGGGCCAACGTCCTGACTTTC. Protein product: CASSADRASGANVLTF.

This rearrangement joins TRBV5-1 to TRBJ1-1, with no clear D. There are 13 residues in the CDR3. Germline CDR1 SGHRS, CDR2 YFSETQ. V was cut by 2 bases and J by 6 bases, with 11 bases left in between. CDR3 in DNA: TGCGCCAGCAGCTTAGATAACGAGGCTGAAGCTTTCTTT. Protein product: CASSLDNEAEAFF.

This sequence joins TRBV25-1 and TRBJ1-1; unclear D gene. The CDR3 runs 14 residues. V was shortened by 8 bases and J by 5 bases, with 18 bases between the two germline ends. The germline gives CDR1 MGHDK, CDR2 SYGVNS. The CDR3 reads CASSSPGKRTEAFF. The CDR3 bases are TGTGCCAGCTCGTCGCCGGGAAAACGGACTGAAGCTTTCTTT.

The chain is built from TRBV28 and TRBJ2-6; D gene uncertain. Germline-derived CDR1 and CDR2 are MDHEN and SYDVKM. With 7 bases removed from V and 0 bases from J, the gap between germline ends came to 4 bases. The CDR3 has 13 amino acids. The CDR3 DNA follows: TGTGCCAGCACTCGCTCTGGGGCCAACGTCCTGACTTTC. Translating gives CASTRSGANVLTF.

This chain connects TRBV11-3 to TRBJ1-1; D call uncertain. Trimming took 3 bases from V and 0 from J, leaving 8 bases between them. Germline assignment: CDR1 SGHNT and CDR2 YENEEA. This CDR3 is 14 amino acids long. The CDR3 loop reads CASSLYHLNTEAFF. DNA of the CDR3: TGTGCCAGCAGCTTGTATCACTTGAACACTGAAGCTTTCTTT. The complete variable domain, with remaining parts taken from reference TRBV11-3 and TRBJ1-1, reads EAGVVQSPRYKIIEKKQPVAFWCNPISGHNTLYWYLQNLGQGPELLIRYENEEAVDDSQLPKDRFSAERLKGVDSTLKIQPAELGDSAVYLCASSLYHLNTEAFFGQGTRLTVV.

This clone was picked up one time. The chain has TRBV7-2 and TRBJ2-7; TRBD2 matches 7 bases. CDR1 SGHTA and CDR2 FQGNSA come from the germline V gene. Trimming at V came to 5 bases and at J to 0 bases, leaving 4 bases not matched to a gene. CDR3 length: 14 residues. In DNA, the CDR3 is TGTGCCAGCAGCCCCAGGGACTACTCCTACGAGCAGTACTTC. It specifies CASSPRDYSYEQYF.

The chain is built from TRBV13 and TRBJ1-1, with TRBD1 as a possible D gene (6 bases). The CDR3 is 14 residues long. Germline CDR1 is PRHDT and CDR2 is FYEKMQ (reference sequence). Trimming took 4 bases from V and 1 from J, leaving 10 bases between them. The CDR3 nucleotides are TGTGCCAGCAGCTCCCCGGACAGGAACACTGAAGCTTTCTTT. Translation gives CASSSPDRNTEAFF.

The chain recombines TRBV6-5 with TRBJ1-3, with D unclear. The germline CDR1 and CDR2 sequences are MNHEY and SVGAGI. The CDR3 runs 15 residues. V shed 10 bases and J shed 0 bases, with 16 bases lying between them. The CDR3 DNA reads TGTGCCACCGGGATTTTCGGATACTCTGGAAACACCATATATTTT. It encodes CATGIFGYSGNTIYF.

Details on this clone: An end of the junction does not agree with germline; a read error may underlie this. The chain is built from TRBV20-1 and TRBJ1-2; D may be TRBD1 (5 bases). This CDR3 is 11 amino acids long. The germline CDR1 and CDR2 sequences are DFQATT and SNEGSKA (reference sequence). The CDR3 loop reads CSASDQGLLRF. CDR3 in DNA: TGCAGTGCTAGCGATCAGGGCCTTCTGCGCTTC.

The genes are TRBV7-9 and TRBJ1-5; D not resolved. Germline V CDR1 and CDR2: SEHNR, FQNEAQ (reference sequence). The CDR3 spans 13 residues. The germline V and J ends were trimmed by 2 bases and 6 bases, with 8 bases remaining between them. The CDR3: CASSLIGGQPQHF. The DNA of the CDR3 is TGTGCCAGCAGCTTAATAGGCGGTCAGCCCCAGCATTTT.

The chain combines TRBV7-9 with TRBJ1-1, with 7 bases lining up with TRBD1. Trimming removed 1 base from V and 11 bases from J; junction bases left unmatched: 10. The germline CDR1 and CDR2 sequences are SEHNR and FQNEAQ (reference sequence). This CDR3 is 14 amino acids long. This CDR3 is CASSLGGGRESAFF. In DNA form, the CDR3 reads TGTGCCAGCAGCTTAGGAGGGGGCAGGGAGAGCGCTTTCTTT. The full variable domain, completed using reference TRBV7-9 and TRBJ1-1, is DTGVSQNPRHKITKRGQNVTFRCDPISEHNRLYWYRQTLGQGPEFLTYFQNEAQLEKSRLLSDRFSAERPKGSFSTLEIQRTEQGDSAMYLCASSLGGGRESAFFGQGTRLTVV.